These 27 T cell receptor beta chains originate from one sample sequenced in a study of blood T cell repertoires in COVID-19. Repertoires were generated with immunoSEQ multiplex PCR, while TCRdb's copy carries only in-frame clones and drops some. The sample includes about 240,000 clones, more than 85% of them seen just once. Sequencing was done on a sample of peripheral blood. The source is a woman aged 65 to 85 with active or convalescent COVID-19.

This rearrangement joins TRBV19 to TRBJ1-2; D unresolved. Trimming took off 0 bases at V and 4 bases at J, with 6 bases between the two ends. The CDR3 spans 13 residues. The germline V gene has CDR1 LNHDA and CDR2 SQIVND (reference sequence). CDR3 region: CASSIELSYGYTF. The CDR3 region has the DNA TGTGCCAGTAGTATAGAGCTAAGCTATGGCTACACCTTC.

V and J are TRBV9 and TRBJ2-5, with D tentatively TRBD1 (6 bases). Trimming took off 5 bases at V and 3 bases at J, with 14 bases between the two ends. CDR1 is SGDLS and CDR2 is YYNGEE in the germline V gene. This CDR3 is 14 amino acids long. The DNA of the CDR3 is TGTGCCAGCAGTGAACAGGGCAGCAAAGAGACCCAGTACTTC. Translated: CASSEQGSKETQYF.

The rearrangement links TRBV18 to TRBJ1-1; 10 nucleotides match TRBD1. Germline V lookup: CDR1 KGHSH, CDR2 LQKENI. The CDR3 is 15 amino acids. V trimming: 5 bases; J trimming: 4 bases; junction bases outside the gene matches: 7. The CDR3 is CASSWGQGTGTEAFF. The CDR3 nucleotides read TGTGCCAGCTCATGGGGACAGGGGACGGGCACTGAAGCTTTCTTT.

This clone appeared a single time. The chain is built from TRBV7-6 and TRBJ1-1, with a weak D call TRBD1 (6 bases). Trimming cost V 5 bases and J 1 base, with 17 bases left between them. The CDR3 runs to 16 residues. The germline gives CDR1 SGHVS, CDR2 FNYEAQ. Here the CDR3 DNA reads TGTGCCAGCAGCGTTCACCTCAGGGGACCGAACACTGAAGCTTTCTTT. This translates into CASSVHLRGPNTEAFF.

This clone was counted once. J is TRBJ1-1 and V is TRBV18; 8 bases align to TRBD1. J lost 0 bases, V lost 2 bases, and 14 bases had no gene match. The germline V gene encodes CDR1 KGHSH and CDR2 LQKENI. The CDR3 consists of 19 residues. Here the CDR3 reads CASSPVGNRQGSMNTEAFF. The CDR3 nucleotides are TGTGCCAGCTCACCAGTGGGGAACCGACAGGGGTCCATGAACACTGAAGCTTTCTTT.

The chain has TRBV20-1 and TRBJ1-4; 8 nucleotides match TRBD1. Trimming removed 5 bases from V and 8 bases from J; junction bases left unmatched: 1. The CDR3 covers 11 residues. Per germline, CDR1 DFQATT and CDR2 SNEGSKA (reference sequence). The CDR3 region is CSARQGEKLFF. Here the CDR3 DNA reads TGCAGTGCTCGACAGGGGGAAAAACTGTTTTTT.

The V gene is TRBV4-3, the J gene TRBJ2-1, with a possible D match to TRBD2 (5 bases). V lost 4 bases and J 5 bases, leaving 15 bases between the germline ends. Germline values: CDR1 LGHNA, CDR2 YSLEER. This CDR3 comprises 15 residues. The CDR3 loop is CASSPRALGHNEQFF. The CDR3 DNA reads TGCGCCAGCAGCCCGCGGGCCCTTGGTCACAATGAGCAGTTCTTC.

This chain uses TRBV6-6 with TRBJ1-2; weak D call: TRBD1 (6 bases). The CDR3 runs to 14 residues. Trimming took off 5 bases at V and 5 bases at J, with 15 bases between the two ends. The germline V gene encodes CDR1 MNHNY and CDR2 SVGAGI (reference sequence). CDR3 sequence reads: CASSNLDRKYGYTF. For the CDR3, the DNA is TGTGCCAGCAGTAATTTGGACAGAAAGTATGGCTACACCTTC.

This clone was found many times. The J gene is TRBJ1-2, the V gene TRBV7-9, with TRBD1 as a possible D gene (6 bases). The V gene lost 2 bases and the J gene lost 8 bases, with 12 bases spanning the gap. This CDR3 is built from 13 residues. CDR1 is SEHNR, CDR2 FQNEAQ, per germline (reference sequence). CDR3 region: CASSLKGGEGYTF. The CDR3 bases are TGTGCCAGCAGCTTAAAAGGGGGAGAGGGCTACACCTTC. Drawing the rest from reference TRBV7-9 and TRBJ1-2, the complete variable domain is DTGVSQNPRHKITKRGQNVTFRCDPISEHNRLYWYRQTLGQGPEFLTYFQNEAQLEKSRLLSDRFSAERPKGSFSTLEIQRTEQGDSAMYLCASSLKGGEGYTFGSGTRLTVV.

This chain connects TRBV3-1 (or the pseudogene TRBV3-2) to TRBJ2-4; D might be TRBD2 (7 bases). Germline CDR1 reads LGHDT; CDR2 reads YNNKEL (reference sequence). The V gene lost 4 bases and the J gene lost 8 bases, with 18 bases spanning the gap. This CDR3 has 15 residues. CDR3 in DNA: TGTGCCAGCAGCCGGACGGGGGGCCCGGACTACATTCAGTACTTC. Protein: CASSRTGGPDYIQYF.

The rearrangement links TRBV19 to TRBJ1-3; TRBD1 matches at 9 bases. The CDR3 sequence is 16 residues long. J was trimmed by 2 bases and V by 5 bases; bases with no gene match: 7. Germline V gene data show CDR1 as LNHDA and CDR2 as SQIVND (reference sequence). The CDR3 spells CASSASGTGTGNTIYF. The CDR3 DNA is TGTGCCAGTAGTGCCTCCGGGACAGGGACTGGAAACACCATATATTTT.

This clone was observed once. V usage is TRBV7-2 and J usage is TRBJ2-7; D is perhaps TRBD2 (5 bases). The CDR3 contains 13 residues. The germline V gene has CDR1 SGHTA and CDR2 FQGNSA. V was cut by 3 bases and J by 2 bases, with 8 bases left in between. CDR3: CASSFLGAYEQYF. For the CDR3, the DNA is TGTGCCAGCAGCTTCTTGGGAGCCTACGAGCAGTACTTC.

As DNA, the CDR3 is TGTGCCAGCAGCCAAGATCCAGGGGCTGGGGCCAACGTCCTGACTTTC. This sequence encodes CASSQDPGAGANVLTF. V gene TRBV14 combines with J gene TRBJ2-6; possibly TRBD1 for D (6 bases). V lost 0 bases and J 2 bases, leaving 8 bases between the germline ends. Germline CDR1 reads SGHDN; CDR2 reads FVKESK. CDR3 size: 16 residues. The variable domain in full, with the rest retrieved from reference TRBV14 and TRBJ2-6, is EAGVTQFPSHSVIEKGQTVTLRCDPISGHDNLYWYRRVMGKEIKFLLHFVKESKQDESGMPNNRFLAERTGGTYSTLKVQPAELEDSGVYFCASSQDPGAGANVLTFGAGSRLTVL.

A single count supports this clone. The genes are TRBV5-6 and TRBJ1-1; D ambiguous. Germline CDR1 SGHDT, CDR2 YYEEEE. The V and J ends lost 5 bases and 0 bases respectively, with 20 bases between them. The CDR3 is made up of 17 amino acids. CDR3 residues: CASSPPTLSALNTEAFF. The CDR3 DNA reads as TGTGCCAGCAGTCCTCCGACTTTATCCGCCCTGAACACTGAAGCTTTCTTT.

V usage is TRBV18 and J usage is TRBJ1-1, with D possibly TRBD1 on 5 matching bases. The CDR3 is 18 amino acids. V shed 3 bases and J shed 4 bases, with 24 bases lying between them. CDR1 KGHSH and CDR2 LQKENI come from the germline V gene. The CDR3 region has the DNA TGTGCCAGCTCACCGAGGTCGGACCTAGTAGGGGTCGGCACTGAAGCTTTCTTT. It translates to CASSPRSDLVGVGTEAFF.

The CDR3 DNA reads as TGTGCCAGCAGCTTACGGTCCGTTAGCGGGGGGGCCGCAGATACGCAGTATTTT. It encodes CASSLRSVSGGAADTQYF. The V and J genes are TRBV7-2 and TRBJ2-3; TRBD2 agrees at 11 bases. After removal of 2 bases from V and 4 bases from J, the junction contained 11 bases not matched to a gene. Germline V gives CDR1 SGHTA, CDR2 FQGNSA. The CDR3 sequence is 18 residues long.

This clone was seen a single time. The chain employs TRBV4-1 and TRBJ1-3, with 8 bases aligning to TRBD1. Germline CDR1 MGHRA, CDR2 YSYEKL. J lost 8 bases, V lost 4 bases, and 7 bases had no gene match. The CDR3 is 14 residues long. The CDR3 region has the DNA TGCGCCAGCAGCCCGACAGGGGATTTGGACACCATATATTTT. Its translation: CASSPTGDLDTIYF.

The chain is built from TRBV3-1 (or the pseudogene TRBV3-2) and TRBJ2-1; TRBD2 matches at 7 bases. J was trimmed by 0 bases and V by 6 bases; bases with no gene match: 2. This CDR3 has 14 residues. CDR1 is LGHDT and CDR2 is YNNKEL in the germline V gene (reference sequence). This CDR3 is CASRAGISYNEQFF. CDR3 nucleotides: TGTGCCAGCAGAGCGGGGATCTCCTACAATGAGCAGTTCTTC.

This clone appeared a few times. V is TRBV5-1 and J is TRBJ1-2; 8 bases map to TRBD1. In germline, CDR1 is SGHRS, CDR2 YFSETQ. V lost 0 bases and J lost 6; bases outside the gene matches: 10. The CDR3 length is 16 residues. In DNA form, the CDR3 reads TGCGCCAGCAGCTTGGAAGACCTCCCGGGACAGGATGGCTACACCTTC. It codes for CASSLEDLPGQDGYTF.

The chain links TRBV29-1 to TRBJ2-2, with TRBD1 as a possible D gene (6 bases). The CDR3 consists of 13 residues. Germline V gene data show CDR1 as SQVTM and CDR2 as ANQGSEA. V was shortened by 3 bases and J by 5 bases, with 10 bases between the two germline ends. In nucleotides, the CDR3 is TGCAGCGTTGATACAGGGCGGACCGGGGAGCTGTTTTTT. Encoded protein: CSVDTGRTGELFF.

The chain is built from TRBV3-1 (or the pseudogene TRBV3-2) and TRBJ2-3; weak D call: TRBD2 (5 bases). This CDR3 spans 16 amino acids. Germline assignment: CDR1 LGHDT and CDR2 YNNKEL (reference sequence). Trimming stripped 1 base from V and 0 bases from J, with 11 bases between. CDR3 protein: CASSQGPAVSTDTQYF. Written as DNA, the CDR3 is TGTGCCAGCAGCCAAGGGCCAGCGGTTAGCACAGATACGCAGTATTTT.

The chain links TRBV7-2 to TRBJ1-6, with TRBD1 as a possible D gene (5 bases). The germline V gene has CDR1 SGHTA and CDR2 FQGNSA. V dropped 6 bases and J dropped 1 base, with 10 bases sitting between them. The CDR3 totals 15 residues. CDR3 DNA sequence: TGTGCCAGCAGTCGCGGGGGATCCTATAATTCACCCCTCCACTTT. As protein: CASSRGGSYNSPLHF. Full variable domain (remainder filled in from reference TRBV7-2 and TRBJ1-6): GAGVSQSPSNKVTEKGKDVELRCDPISGHTALYWYRQSLGQGLEFLIYFQGNSAPDKSGLPSDRFSAERTGGSVSTLTIQRTQQEDSAVYLCASSRGGSYNSPLHFGNGTRLTVT.

V and J are TRBV6-6 and TRBJ1-3; TRBD1 agrees at 7 bases. Trimming removed 8 bases from V and 2 bases from J; junction bases left unmatched: 6. Germline CDR1 is MNHNY and CDR2 is SVGAGI (reference sequence). The CDR3 totals 14 residues. The DNA of the CDR3 is TGTGCCAGCGCGCCAGACAGGGCTGGAAACACCATATATTTT. This codes for CASAPDRAGNTIYF.

The chain couples TRBV7-9 to TRBJ2-5; 8 bases are a match to TRBD1. V dropped 5 bases and J dropped 9; count of bases not matched to a gene: 5. Germline V gene data show CDR1 as SEHNR and CDR2 as FQNEAQ (reference sequence). This CDR3 has 12 amino acids. The CDR3: CASSPQGAAQYF. CDR3 nucleotides: TGTGCCAGCAGCCCCCAGGGGGCGGCCCAGTACTTC.

The chain uses TRBV23-1 and TRBJ2-7, with a tentative D call TRBD2 (6 bases). TRBV23-1 is flagged as an ORF with uncertain function. This CDR3 spans 15 amino acids. V lost 8 bases and J 0 bases, leaving 17 bases between the germline ends. Written as DNA, the CDR3 is TGCGCCAGCGGACGCCGGGACTTAAGCTCCTACGAGCAGTACTTC. Its translation: CASGRRDLSSYEQYF.

The CDR3 loop reads CASSLWGDSRSGNTIYF. The CDR3, as DNA: TGCGCCAGCAGCTTGTGGGGGGACAGTCGCTCTGGAAACACCATATATTTT. This chain connects TRBV5-1 to TRBJ1-3, with TRBD1 matching over 7 bases. The CDR3 contains 17 residues. The trim removed 1 base at V and 0 bases at J, leaving 7 bases unmatched. From germline, CDR1 is SGHRS and CDR2 YFSETQ.

V usage is TRBV25-1 and J usage is TRBJ1-2, with D possibly TRBD1 on 5 matching bases. This CDR3 has 17 residues. Germline V gene sequence: CDR1 MGHDK, CDR2 SYGVNS. V was trimmed by 5 bases and J by 4 bases, leaving 23 bases between them. DNA of the CDR3: TGTGCCAGCAGTAGTGGTCTCGCGGGACCTTCACCCTATGGCTACACCTTC. As protein: CASSSGLAGPSPYGYTF.